This T cell receptor beta chain emerged from a study of T-cell memory formation after mild COVID-19. Points from the study as a whole: Several responding clones turned up in pre-infection memory, indicating that cross-reactive memory may have taken part.

Note on this clonotype: Its target is unknown. One end of the junction is discordant with germline, which a read error may explain.

The CDR3 length is 15 residues. Germline lookup yields CDR1 SSHAT and CDR2 FNYEAQ (reference sequence). Via MiXCR, TCRdb re-called the 5' RACE reads, giving one row per CDR3 protein. The sample gives tens of thousands of distinct CDR3 sequences, 13% of which show up once; around two fifths is in the top ten. The chain carries TRBV7-7 and TRBJ1-6, with D hard to call. The source of this sequence is a man younger than 35 who had mild COVID-19 (a few samples of this study predate the infection). Cell type and time point are not known. The material sequenced was PBMCs or a T cell subset sorted from them (not recorded which). This CDR3 is CASSLSLVRNSPLHF. The CDR3 DNA follows: TGTGCTAGCAGCTTATCCCTGGTGCGGAACTCACCCCTCCACTTT.